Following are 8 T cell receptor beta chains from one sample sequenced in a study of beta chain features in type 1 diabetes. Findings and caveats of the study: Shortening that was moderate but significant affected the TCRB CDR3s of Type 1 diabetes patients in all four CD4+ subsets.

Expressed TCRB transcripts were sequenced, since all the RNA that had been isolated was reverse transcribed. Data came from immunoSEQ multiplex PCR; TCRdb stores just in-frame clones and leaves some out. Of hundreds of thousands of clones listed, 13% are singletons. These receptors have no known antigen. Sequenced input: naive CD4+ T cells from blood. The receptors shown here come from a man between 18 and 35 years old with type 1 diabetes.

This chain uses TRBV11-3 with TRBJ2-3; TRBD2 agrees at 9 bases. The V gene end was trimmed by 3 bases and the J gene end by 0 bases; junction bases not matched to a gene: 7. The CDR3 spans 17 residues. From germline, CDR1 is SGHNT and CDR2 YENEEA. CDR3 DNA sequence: TGTGCCAGCAGCTTTTGGGGACTAGCCGCTAGCACAGATACGCAGTATTTT. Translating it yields CASSFWGLAASTDTQYF.

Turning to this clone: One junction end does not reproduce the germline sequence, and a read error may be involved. The CDR3 DNA follows: TGCGCCAGCAGTGGGAAGCACACCAACTATGGCTACACCTTC. Protein: CASSGKHTNYGYTF. This chain uses TRBV10-3 with TRBJ1-2, with D uncertain. CDR3 size: 14 residues. Germline V gene lookup returns CDR1 ENHRY and CDR2 SYGVKD.

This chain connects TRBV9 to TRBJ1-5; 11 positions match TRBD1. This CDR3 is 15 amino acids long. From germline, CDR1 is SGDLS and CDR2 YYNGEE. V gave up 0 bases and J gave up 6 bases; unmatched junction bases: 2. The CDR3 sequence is CASSVGTGGFQPQHF. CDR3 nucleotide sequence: TGTGCCAGCAGCGTAGGGACAGGGGGCTTTCAGCCCCAGCATTTT.

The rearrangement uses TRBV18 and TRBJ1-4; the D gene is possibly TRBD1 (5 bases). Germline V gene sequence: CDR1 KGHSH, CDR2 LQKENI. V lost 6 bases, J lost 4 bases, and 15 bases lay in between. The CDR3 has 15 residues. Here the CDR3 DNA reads TGTGCCAGCTCCCTAAGGGCCGGACATAATGAAAAACTGTTTTTT. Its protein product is CASSLRAGHNEKLFF.

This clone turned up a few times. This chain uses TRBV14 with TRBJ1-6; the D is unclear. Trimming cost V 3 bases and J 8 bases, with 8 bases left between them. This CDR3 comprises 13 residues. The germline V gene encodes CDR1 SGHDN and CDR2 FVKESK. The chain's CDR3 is CASSQGLDSPLHF. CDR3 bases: TGTGCCAGCAGCCAGGGGTTGGATTCACCCCTCCACTTT.

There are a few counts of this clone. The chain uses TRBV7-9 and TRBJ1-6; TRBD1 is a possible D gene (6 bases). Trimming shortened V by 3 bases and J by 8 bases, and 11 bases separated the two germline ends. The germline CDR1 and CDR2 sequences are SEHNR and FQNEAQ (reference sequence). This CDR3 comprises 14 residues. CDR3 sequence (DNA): TGTGCCAGCAGCTTCACAGGGCCCTATTCACCCCTCCACTTT. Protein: CASSFTGPYSPLHF.

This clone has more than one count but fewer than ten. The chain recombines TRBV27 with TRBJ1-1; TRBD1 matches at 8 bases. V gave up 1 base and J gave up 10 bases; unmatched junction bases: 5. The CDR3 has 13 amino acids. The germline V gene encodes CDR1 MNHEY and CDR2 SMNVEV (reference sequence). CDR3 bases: TGTGCCAGCAGTTTATTGGCAGGGGGCAGAGCTTTCTTT. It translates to CASSLLAGGRAFF.

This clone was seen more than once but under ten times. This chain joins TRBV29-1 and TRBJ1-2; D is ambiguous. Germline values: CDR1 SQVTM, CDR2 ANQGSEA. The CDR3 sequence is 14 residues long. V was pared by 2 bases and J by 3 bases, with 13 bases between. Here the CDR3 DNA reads TGCAGCGTTGAAAGGTCCCCTTGGGACTATGGCTACACCTTC. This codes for CSVERSPWDYGYTF.